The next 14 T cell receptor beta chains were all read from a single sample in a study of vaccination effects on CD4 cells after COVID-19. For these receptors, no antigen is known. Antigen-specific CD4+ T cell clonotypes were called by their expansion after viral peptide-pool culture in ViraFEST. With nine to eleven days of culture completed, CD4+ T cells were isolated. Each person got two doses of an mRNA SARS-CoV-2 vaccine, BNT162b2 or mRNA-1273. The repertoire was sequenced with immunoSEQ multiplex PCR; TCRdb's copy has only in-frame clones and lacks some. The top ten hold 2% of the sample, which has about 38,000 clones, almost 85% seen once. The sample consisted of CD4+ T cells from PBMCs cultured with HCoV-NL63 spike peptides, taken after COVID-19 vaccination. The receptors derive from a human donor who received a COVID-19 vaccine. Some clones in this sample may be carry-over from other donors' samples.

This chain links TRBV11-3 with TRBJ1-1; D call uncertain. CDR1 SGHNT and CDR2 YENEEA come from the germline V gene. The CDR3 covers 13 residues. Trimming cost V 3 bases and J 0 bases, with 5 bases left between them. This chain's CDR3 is CASSFEMNTEAFF. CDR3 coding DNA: TGTGCCAGCAGCTTTGAGATGAACACTGAAGCTTTCTTT. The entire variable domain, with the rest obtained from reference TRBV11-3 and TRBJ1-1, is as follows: EAGVVQSPRYKIIEKKQPVAFWCNPISGHNTLYWYLQNLGQGPELLIRYENEEAVDDSQLPKDRFSAERLKGVDSTLKIQPAELGDSAVYLCASSFEMNTEAFFGQGTRLTVV.

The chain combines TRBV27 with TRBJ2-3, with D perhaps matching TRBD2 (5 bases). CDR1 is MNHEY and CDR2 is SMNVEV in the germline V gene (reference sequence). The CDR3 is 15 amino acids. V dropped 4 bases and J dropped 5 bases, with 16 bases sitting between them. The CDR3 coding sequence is TGTGCCAGCAGTTCACTAGGAGAAGCAAAAGATACGCAGTATTTT. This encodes CASSSLGEAKDTQYF.

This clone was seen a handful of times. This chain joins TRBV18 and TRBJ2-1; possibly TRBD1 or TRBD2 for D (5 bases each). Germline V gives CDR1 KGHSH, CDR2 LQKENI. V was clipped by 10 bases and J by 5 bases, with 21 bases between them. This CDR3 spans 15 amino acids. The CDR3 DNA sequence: TGTGCCACCCAGAGGGGTTGGGGATCAGACAATGAGCAGTTCTTC. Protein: CATQRGWGSDNEQFF.

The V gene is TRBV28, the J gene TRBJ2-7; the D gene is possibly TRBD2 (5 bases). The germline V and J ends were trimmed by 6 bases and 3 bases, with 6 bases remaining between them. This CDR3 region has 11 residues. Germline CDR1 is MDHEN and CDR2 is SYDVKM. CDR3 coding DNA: TGTGCCAGCAGCGGACTCTACGAGCAGTACGTC. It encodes CASSGLYEQYV.

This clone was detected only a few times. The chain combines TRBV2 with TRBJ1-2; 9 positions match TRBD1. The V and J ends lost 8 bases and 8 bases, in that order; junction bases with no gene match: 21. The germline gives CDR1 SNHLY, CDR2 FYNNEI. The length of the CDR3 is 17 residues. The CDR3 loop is CASHRGTGSKGWGGYTF. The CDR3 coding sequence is TGTGCCAGCCATCGCGGGACAGGGTCAAAGGGGTGGGGAGGCTACACCTTC.

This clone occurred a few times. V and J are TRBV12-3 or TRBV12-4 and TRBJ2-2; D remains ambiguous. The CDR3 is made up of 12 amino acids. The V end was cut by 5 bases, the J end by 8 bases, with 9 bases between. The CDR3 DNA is TGTGCCAGCAGTCTCTCAGTTGGGGAGCTGTTTTTT. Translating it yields CASSLSVGELFF.

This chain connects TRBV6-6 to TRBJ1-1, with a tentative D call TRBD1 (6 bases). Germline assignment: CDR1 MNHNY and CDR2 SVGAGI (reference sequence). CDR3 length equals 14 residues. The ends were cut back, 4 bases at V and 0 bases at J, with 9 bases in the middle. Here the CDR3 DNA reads TGTGCCAGCAGTTCGGGACACATGAACACTGAAGCTTTCTTT. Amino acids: CASSSGHMNTEAFF.

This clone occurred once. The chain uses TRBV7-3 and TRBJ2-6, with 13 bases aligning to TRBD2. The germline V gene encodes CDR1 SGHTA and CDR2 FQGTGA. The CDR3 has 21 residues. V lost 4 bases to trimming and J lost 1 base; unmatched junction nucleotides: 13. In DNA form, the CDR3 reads TGTGCCAGCAGCTCTCATGGGAGGACTAGCGGGGGACCTTCTGGGGCCAACGTCCTGACTTTC. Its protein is CASSSHGRTSGGPSGANVLTF.

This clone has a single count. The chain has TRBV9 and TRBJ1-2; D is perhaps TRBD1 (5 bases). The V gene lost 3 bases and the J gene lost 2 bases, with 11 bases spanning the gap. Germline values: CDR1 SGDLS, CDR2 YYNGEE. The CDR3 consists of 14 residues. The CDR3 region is CASSAPGYNYGYTF. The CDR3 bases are TGTGCCAGCAGCGCCCCAGGGTACAACTATGGCTACACCTTC. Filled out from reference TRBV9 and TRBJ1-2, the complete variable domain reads DSGVTQTPKHLITATGQRVTLRCSPRSGDLSVYWYQQSLDQGLQFLIQYYNGEERAKGNILERFSAQQFPDLHSELNLSSLELGDSALYFCASSAPGYNYGYTFGSGTRLTVV.

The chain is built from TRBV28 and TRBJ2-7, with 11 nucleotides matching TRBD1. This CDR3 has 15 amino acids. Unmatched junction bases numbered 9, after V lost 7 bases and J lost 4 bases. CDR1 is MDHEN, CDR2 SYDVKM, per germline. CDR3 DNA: TGTGCCAGCAATACCCGGGACAGGGGGTTATACGAGCAGTACGTC. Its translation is CASNTRDRGLYEQYV.

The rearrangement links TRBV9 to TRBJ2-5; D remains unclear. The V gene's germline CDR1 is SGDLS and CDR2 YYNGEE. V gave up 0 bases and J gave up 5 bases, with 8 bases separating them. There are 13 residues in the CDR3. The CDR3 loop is CASSVASPETQYF. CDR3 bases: TGTGCCAGCAGCGTAGCATCCCCCGAGACCCAGTACTTC.

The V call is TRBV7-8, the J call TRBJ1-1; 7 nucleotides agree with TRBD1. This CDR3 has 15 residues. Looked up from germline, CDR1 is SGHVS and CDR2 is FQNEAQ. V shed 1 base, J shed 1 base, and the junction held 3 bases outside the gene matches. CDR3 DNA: TGTGCCAGCAGCTTAGGGTGGACAGGGAACACTGAAGCTTTCTTT. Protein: CASSLGWTGNTEAFF.

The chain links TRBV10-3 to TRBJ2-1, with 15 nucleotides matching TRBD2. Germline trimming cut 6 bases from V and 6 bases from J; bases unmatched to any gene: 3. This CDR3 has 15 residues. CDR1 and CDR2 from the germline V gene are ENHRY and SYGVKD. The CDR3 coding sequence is TGTGCCATCAGCCGGACTAGCGGGGGGGTCAATGAGCAGTTCTTC. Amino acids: CAISRTSGGVNEQFF.

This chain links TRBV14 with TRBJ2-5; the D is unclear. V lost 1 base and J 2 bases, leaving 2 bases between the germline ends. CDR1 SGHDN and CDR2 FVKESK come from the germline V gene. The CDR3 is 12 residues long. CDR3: CASSQVQETQYF. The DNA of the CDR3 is TGTGCCAGCAGCCAAGTTCAAGAGACCCAGTACTTC.